This T cell receptor beta chain is from a study of blood T cell repertoires in COVID-19. About the study: Spain, Italy and the United States supplied samples that represented acute and convalescent COVID-19. Sample material is recorded as cDNA or gDNA derived from T cells, B-cell-depleted T cells, or PBMCs.

It was during active infection that Seattle patients were enrolled and then longitudinally followed. Between the trimmed V and J ends, which lost 1 base and 3 bases, there was a span of 19 bases. CDR1 is LGHNA and CDR2 is YSLEER in the germline V gene. There are 17 residues in the CDR3. This clone occurred once. Per the authors' pipeline: Reference gene primer amplification in the assay estimated nucleated cell counts. Sequenced by immunoSEQ multiplex PCR; TCRdb stores in-frame clones only, minus some. From that table come the V and J calls and clone size; the DNA was used to work out D and trimming. Of roughly 300,000 clones in the sample, about 93% were seen once.

V gene TRBV4-3 combines with J gene TRBJ2-7; D is uncertain. What was sequenced was peripheral blood. The TCR was taken from a woman between 25 and 40 years old with COVID-19, enrolled during active disease. The CDR3, as DNA: TGCGCCAGCAGCCAAGTGGTCTCTAGTCCCATGGGCTACGAGCAGTACTTC. Residues: CASSQVVSSPMGYEQYF.